Below, 10 T cell receptor beta chains from the same sample are listed, as sequenced in a study of blood T cell repertoires in COVID-19. Assay used: immunoSEQ multiplex PCR; TCRdb lists only in-frame clones, some missing. The data contain 90,000 to 120,000 clones, 70% to 90% of them seen just once; the ten biggest clones take up approximately 6.2%. The material sequenced was peripheral blood. The receptors were sampled from a man aged 50-60 years with active or convalescent COVID-19.

This clone appeared many times. The chain is built from TRBV16 and TRBJ2-2; no clear D gene. This CDR3 contains 13 residues. V was cut by 10 bases and J by 4 bases, with 13 bases left in between. Per the germline V gene, CDR1 is KGHSY and CDR2 is FQNENV. The CDR3 loop is CANLNEVTGELFF. For the CDR3, the DNA is TGTGCCAACCTCAACGAGGTCACCGGGGAGCTGTTTTTT.

The chain employs TRBV19 and TRBJ1-6; D unresolved. V lost 5 bases, J lost 9 bases, and 11 bases lay in between. The CDR3 loop spans 13 amino acids. Germline values: CDR1 LNHDA, CDR2 SQIVND (reference sequence). The CDR3 sequence is CASSSRESSPLHF. CDR3 nucleotide sequence: TGTGCCAGTAGTTCCCGAGAGAGTTCACCCCTCCACTTT.

J is TRBJ1-2 and V is TRBV19, with unresolved D. Germline-derived CDR1 and CDR2 are LNHDA and SQIVND (reference sequence). The V end lost 6 bases, the J end lost 4 bases, and 15 bases lay between the germline ends. This CDR3 has 14 residues. The chain's CDR3 is CASRHLSSVYGYTF. CDR3 in DNA: TGTGCCAGTAGGCACCTATCCTCCGTCTATGGCTACACCTTC.

This sequence joins TRBV2 and TRBJ2-2, with 11 bases identical to TRBD2. The CDR3 contains 16 residues. The germline V gene has CDR1 SNHLY and CDR2 FYNNEI. Trimming removed 6 bases from V and 2 bases from J; junction bases left unmatched: 5. The DNA of the CDR3 is TGTGCCAGCAGCGGTCTAGCGGGAGGAAACACCGGGGAGCTGTTTTTT. Its protein is CASSGLAGGNTGELFF.

The gene calls are TRBV11-2 and TRBJ2-5; 11 nucleotides agree with TRBD2. The CDR3 contains 16 residues. Trimming removed 1 base from V and 5 bases from J; junction bases left unmatched: 6. CDR1 and CDR2 from the germline V gene are SGHAT and FQNNGV. The CDR3 is CASSLGLAGGGETQYF. CDR3 DNA sequence: TGTGCCAGCAGCTTAGGTCTAGCGGGAGGAGGTGAGACCCAGTACTTC.

The chain carries TRBV6-5 and TRBJ2-1; 10 positions agree with TRBD2. V gave up 6 bases and J gave up 7 bases; unmatched junction bases: 9. Germline V gene sequence: CDR1 MNHEY, CDR2 SVGAGI. The CDR3 extends over 15 amino acids. CDR3 nucleotides: TGTGCCAGCAGGCCCCAGGGACTAGCGATAAATGAGCAGTTCTTC. Its translation is CASRPQGLAINEQFF.

This sequence joins TRBV5-1 and TRBJ1-3; TRBD1 matches 9 bases. V was pared by 3 bases and J by 3 bases, with 4 bases of the junction left unmatched. CDR1 is SGHRS and CDR2 is YFSETQ in the germline V gene. The CDR3 has 15 amino acids. The CDR3 DNA reads as TGCGCCAGCAGCTGGACAGGGGCGGATGGAAACACCATATATTTT. Its protein product is CASSWTGADGNTIYF.

The chain joins TRBV5-1 to TRBJ2-2; 7 bases are a match to TRBD2. The CDR3 has 16 amino acids. V was clipped by 5 bases and J by 0 bases; unmatched bases: 7. Per germline, CDR1 SGHRS and CDR2 YFSETQ. The CDR3 coding sequence is TGCGCCAGCAGATCTACTAGCGCCGCGAACACCGGGGAGCTGTTTTTT. Amino acids: CASRSTSAANTGELFF.

V gene TRBV30 combines with J gene TRBJ1-5, with no clear D. V lost 2 bases to trimming and J lost 2 bases, with 10 bases between them. Germline values: CDR1 GTSNPN, CDR2 SVGIG (reference sequence). The CDR3 contains 14 residues. CDR3 in amino acids: CAWSPGVGNQPQHF. In DNA, the CDR3 is TGTGCCTGGAGTCCCGGGGTAGGCAATCAGCCCCAGCATTTT.

The chain combines TRBV7-2 with TRBJ1-2; weak D call: TRBD1 (6 bases). CDR1 is SGHTA and CDR2 is FQGNSA in the germline V gene. Trimming removed 5 bases at V and 4 bases at J, with 17 bases between. The CDR3 has 15 amino acids. Written as DNA, the CDR3 is TGTGCCAGCAGCCTCCGCGGACAGCCACTCTATGGCTACACCTTC. Its protein product is CASSLRGQPLYGYTF. Filled out from reference TRBV7-2 and TRBJ1-2, the complete variable domain reads GAGVSQSPSNKVTEKGKDVELRCDPISGHTALYWYRQSLGQGLEFLIYFQGNSAPDKSGLPSDRFSAERTGGSVSTLTIQRTQQEDSAVYLCASSLRGQPLYGYTFGSGTRLTVV.